The rows below give T cell receptor beta chains drawn from one sample of a study of beta chain features in type 1 diabetes. The protocol was immunoSEQ multiplex PCR, while the TCRdb copy is restricted to in-frame clones and leaves out a portion. Here the sample spans 600,000 to 700,000 clones, under 15% being singletons. The specimen was naive CD4+ T cells from blood. These receptors all come from a young man with type 1 diabetes. The CDR3 runs from the conserved cysteine through the conserved F or W. The order of the fields is D gene, V gene, CDR3 length, J gene, CDR3 protein. A D gene is named only where the DNA matches it firmly.

d_call: -; v_call: TRBV2; cdr3_length: 12; j_call: TRBJ1-5; cdr3_aa: CASSDEGQPQHF
d_call: -; v_call: TRBV9; cdr3_length: 16; j_call: TRBJ2-1; cdr3_aa: CASSVATGVSYNEQFF
d_call: -; v_call: TRBV7-2; cdr3_length: 14; j_call: TRBJ1-1; cdr3_aa: CASRPGSQNTEAFF
d_call: TRBD1; v_call: TRBV25-1; cdr3_length: 15; j_call: TRBJ1-4; cdr3_aa: CASSPRQGTNEKLFF
d_call: -; v_call: TRBV30; cdr3_length: 14; j_call: TRBJ1-5; cdr3_aa: CAWSGRGVGQPQHF
d_call: -; v_call: TRBV11-2; cdr3_length: 15; j_call: TRBJ1-5; cdr3_aa: CASSSSGTPNQPQHF
d_call: -; v_call: TRBV27; cdr3_length: 15; j_call: TRBJ2-7; cdr3_aa: CASSVTGTNSYEQYF
d_call: -; v_call: TRBV11-3; cdr3_length: 14; j_call: TRBJ1-1; cdr3_aa: CASSRSWGGPEAFF
d_call: -; v_call: TRBV11-2; cdr3_length: 15; j_call: TRBJ1-5; cdr3_aa: CASSLGRGLNQPQHF
d_call: TRBD1; v_call: TRBV6-1; cdr3_length: 14; j_call: TRBJ2-1; cdr3_aa: CASREGQGADEQFF
d_call: -; v_call: TRBV18; cdr3_length: 16; j_call: TRBJ1-3; cdr3_aa: CASLPFDQGPGNTIYF
d_call: TRBD1; v_call: TRBV5-1; cdr3_length: 17; j_call: TRBJ2-6; cdr3_aa: CASSLPGTGTGANVLTF
d_call: TRBD1; v_call: TRBV5-6; cdr3_length: 13; j_call: TRBJ2-1; cdr3_aa: CASSVTGGDEQFF